Each of the 24 T cell receptor beta chains below was sequenced from the same sample in a study of human T cells and chemical hapten exposure. In TCRdb, the RACE reads were re-called with MiXCR into one record per CDR3 protein. Among 62,000 or so distinct CDR3 sequences listed, about 10% were seen once. Indicated time point: pre-sensitization, week 0. Noted treatment: therapeutic diphenylcyclopropenone sensitization with weekly scalp DPC. The sample in question was whole blood, obtained in connection with sensitization to the hapten diphenylcyclopropenone (DPC). All receptors derive from a woman aged 45-65 years with alopecia areata. Some clones in this sample may be carry-over from other donors' samples.

This clonotype was counted between two and nine times. The chain has TRBV4-1 and TRBJ2-5; D remains unclear. There are 15 residues in the CDR3. Trimming pared 2 bases from V and 4 bases from J, leaving 14 bases between. Germline CDR1 reads MGHRA; CDR2 reads YSYEKL. CDR3 amino acids: CASSQLTGSRETQYF. CDR3 nucleotides: TGCGCCAGCAGCCAACTAACTGGGTCACGAGAGACCCAGTACTTC.

The rearrangement uses TRBV18 and TRBJ1-1; 8 nucleotides match TRBD1. V trimming: 3 bases; J trimming: 5 bases; junction bases outside the gene matches: 8. The CDR3 length is 15 residues. Germline V CDR1 and CDR2: KGHSH, LQKENI. The CDR3 here is CASSPDRVWETEAFF. The CDR3 coding sequence is TGTGCCAGCTCACCGGACAGGGTGTGGGAAACTGAAGCTTTCTTT.

This clonotype was seen at least ten times. This chain links TRBV18 with TRBJ2-3; 11 nucleotides line up with TRBD1. V shed 3 bases and J 5 bases; nucleotides not matched to a gene: 4. The germline gives CDR1 KGHSH, CDR2 LQKENI. CDR3 length equals 15 residues. CDR3 nucleotides: TGTGCCAGCTCACCCGGACAGGGGGCGTTAGATACGCAGTATTTT. This encodes CASSPGQGALDTQYF.

The chain employs TRBV12-3 or TRBV12-4 and TRBJ1-6, with D hard to call. V gave up 6 bases and J gave up 9 bases, with 18 bases separating them. This CDR3 region has 15 residues. The CDR3 region has the DNA TGTGCCAGCAGCGCCCCCTCCGAAACGGGTTCACCCCTCCACTTT. It encodes CASSAPSETGSPLHF.

This clonotype was counted at least ten times. V and J are TRBV28 and TRBJ1-1, with 9 bases fitting TRBD1. The J segment lost 4 bases and the V segment lost 7 bases, leaving 4 bases of the junction unmatched. CDR3 length: 13 residues. Germline-derived CDR1 and CDR2 are MDHEN and SYDVKM. The CDR3 reads CASKRTGATEAFF. Written as DNA, the CDR3 is TGTGCCAGCAAAAGGACAGGGGCCACTGAAGCTTTCTTT.

The CDR3 DNA reads TGTGCCAGCAGCTCGGACAGGGGACCTGGAAACACCATATATTTT. It yields the protein CASSSDRGPGNTIYF. The chain uses TRBV7-9 and TRBJ1-3; TRBD1 agrees at 9 bases. The trim removed 4 bases at V and 2 bases at J, leaving 3 bases unmatched. The germline gives CDR1 SEHNR, CDR2 FQNEAQ (reference sequence). This CDR3 region has 15 residues. The variable domain in full, completed from reference TRBV7-9 and TRBJ1-3, reads DTGVSQNPRHKITKRGQNVTFRCDPISEHNRLYWYRQTLGQGPEFLTYFQNEAQLEKSRLLSDRFSAERPKGSFSTLEIQRTEQGDSAMYLCASSSDRGPGNTIYFGEGSWLTVV.

J is TRBJ1-5 and V is TRBV6-2 or TRBV6-3; D is unclear. Trimming shortened V by 7 bases and J by 5 bases, and 9 bases separated the two germline ends. This CDR3 is built from 12 residues. Germline V gene data show CDR1 as MNHEY and CDR2 as SVGEGT. The CDR3 nucleotides are TGTGCCAGCACGTTCGGGGATCAGCCCCAGCATTTT. It yields the protein CASTFGDQPQHF.

This clonotype showed up many times. V and J are TRBV29-1 and TRBJ1-1, with D possibly matching TRBD1 (6 bases). The CDR3 extends over 12 amino acids. V lost 7 bases to trimming and J lost 1 base, with 10 bases between them. The germline CDR1 and CDR2 sequences are SQVTM and ANQGSEA. The CDR3 spells CSAGQTNTEAFF. The CDR3 bases are TGCAGCGCCGGACAGACGAACACTGAAGCTTTCTTT.

This clonotype was picked up a small number of times. J is TRBJ1-1 and V is TRBV20-1, with D perhaps TRBD1 (6 bases). The V end was cut by 2 bases, the J end by 1 base, with 14 bases between. Germline CDR1 is DFQATT and CDR2 is SNEGSKA (reference sequence). The CDR3 extends over 15 amino acids. CDR3 amino acids: CSARPHGGPNTEAFF. In nucleotides, the CDR3 is TGCAGTGCTAGACCACACGGGGGGCCGAACACTGAAGCTTTCTTT.

This clonotype has just a few counts. J is TRBJ2-3 and V is TRBV18; D is perhaps TRBD1 or TRBD2 (5 bases each). Germline V gene lookup returns CDR1 KGHSH and CDR2 LQKENI. The V gene lost 6 bases and the J gene lost 1 base, with 14 bases spanning the gap. This CDR3 spans 15 amino acids. The CDR3 region is CASSGPGTRTDTQYF. The CDR3 bases are TGTGCCAGCTCCGGGCCGGGGACCCGCACAGATACGCAGTATTTT.

This clonotype appeared a few times. The chain joins TRBV11-1 to TRBJ2-7; no reliable D call. CDR1 SGHAT and CDR2 FQDESV come from the germline V gene (reference sequence). Trimming stripped 4 bases from V and 0 bases from J, with 16 bases between. The CDR3 totals 16 residues. CDR3 nucleotides: TGTGCCAGCAGCTCAACCGGGCCCCAAGGCTCCTACGAGCAGTACTTC. Protein product: CASSSTGPQGSYEQYF.

This clonotype has only a few counts. V is TRBV28 and J is TRBJ2-1; TRBD1 aligns across 7 bases. Germline V CDR1 and CDR2: MDHEN, SYDVKM. This CDR3 comprises 14 residues. Unmatched junction bases numbered 1, after V lost 3 bases and J lost 2 bases. The CDR3 sequence is CASSFQGAYNEQFF. The CDR3 nucleotides are TGTGCCAGCAGTTTTCAGGGGGCCTACAATGAGCAGTTCTTC.

This clonotype was counted between two and nine times. The J gene is TRBJ2-1, the V gene TRBV24-1; the match to TRBD2 covers 8 bases. Germline V CDR1 and CDR2: KGHDR, SFDVKD. CDR3 size: 14 residues. With V trimmed by 3 bases and J by 6 bases, 3 bases remained unmatched. Here the CDR3 reads CATSDNSGGNEQFF. The CDR3 DNA follows: TGTGCCACCAGTGATAACAGCGGGGGCAATGAGCAGTTCTTC.

This clonotype was counted many times. CDR3: CSVTSGRADEQFF. The CDR3 DNA is TGCAGTGTCACTAGCGGGAGGGCAGATGAGCAGTTCTTC. The chain employs TRBV20-1 and TRBJ2-1; TRBD2 matches 13 bases. V dropped 7 bases and J dropped 8; count of bases not matched to a gene: 5. CDR1 and CDR2 (germline): DFQATT, SNEGSKA (reference sequence). The CDR3 loop spans 13 amino acids.

This clonotype was counted between two and nine times. This rearrangement joins TRBV5-6 to TRBJ2-7, with D possibly matching TRBD2 (6 bases). This CDR3 comprises 15 residues. V lost 3 bases to trimming and J lost 5 bases, with 18 bases between them. The germline gives CDR1 SGHDT, CDR2 YYEEEE. The CDR3 bases are TGTGCCAGCAGCTCCCCCATCGGGACTGGCGACGAGCAGTACTTC. It codes for CASSSPIGTGDEQYF.

This clonotype appeared a few times. The chain joins TRBV27 to TRBJ1-1; D remains unclear. Deletions cut 6 bases from V and 4 bases from J, with 12 bases between. CDR1 is MNHEY, CDR2 SMNVEV, per germline (reference sequence). The CDR3 has 13 residues. CDR3: CASREAGGTEAFF. CDR3 bases: TGTGCCAGCAGGGAAGCGGGCGGCACTGAAGCTTTCTTT.

Ten or more counts support this clonotype. The genes are TRBV19 and TRBJ2-2; the match to TRBD2 covers 8 bases. The CDR3 is 14 amino acids. Germline V gene sequence: CDR1 LNHDA, CDR2 SQIVND (reference sequence). The V gene end was trimmed by 6 bases and the J gene end by 4 bases; junction bases not matched to a gene: 4. The CDR3 sequence: CASRGLVGTGELFF. As DNA, the CDR3 is TGTGCCAGTAGGGGACTAGTTGGCACCGGGGAGCTGTTTTTT.

The chain couples TRBV4-3 to TRBJ1-1; D is unresolved. The CDR3 has 15 residues. The V gene's germline CDR1 is LGHNA and CDR2 YSLEER. The V gene lost 0 bases and the J gene lost 0 bases, with 8 bases spanning the gap. As DNA, the CDR3 is TGCGCCAGCAGCCAAGAACCGGTCATGAACACTGAAGCTTTCTTT. As protein: CASSQEPVMNTEAFF.

This clonotype has a count of ten or more. This chain uses TRBV4-2 with TRBJ2-5; 8 bases line up with TRBD2. Trimming at V came to 1 base and at J to 2 bases, leaving 3 bases not matched to a gene. This CDR3 has 15 residues. Germline CDR1 reads LGHNA; CDR2 reads YNFKEQ. CDR3 DNA sequence: TGTGCCAGCAGCCAAGGGTCTAGCGGGCAAGAGACCCAGTACTTC. It yields the protein CASSQGSSGQETQYF.

V is TRBV5-6 and J is TRBJ2-7; possibly TRBD1 for D (6 bases). The CDR3 has 15 residues. Germline V gene sequence: CDR1 SGHDT, CDR2 YYEEEE. Trimming left V 1 base short and J 0 bases short, with 11 bases between. CDR3 in DNA: TGTGCCAGCAGCTTGCAATGGGACACCTCCTACGAGCAGTACTTC. Residues: CASSLQWDTSYEQYF.

The chain joins TRBV28 to TRBJ2-7, with no clear D. Trimming cost V 6 bases and J 12 bases, with 15 bases left between them. Looked up from germline, CDR1 is MDHEN and CDR2 is SYDVKM. The CDR3 sequence is 11 residues long. CDR3 bases: TGTGCCAGCAGCCTAAATCAAGGGCTGTACTTC. Amino acid sequence: CASSLNQGLYF.

V and J are TRBV29-1 and TRBJ1-1; no clear D. V was cut by 7 bases and J by 5 bases, with 14 bases left in between. From germline, CDR1 is SQVTM and CDR2 ANQGSEA. The CDR3 loop spans 12 amino acids. The CDR3: CSAGRGNTEAFF. As DNA, the CDR3 is TGCAGCGCGGGCCGGGGAAATACTGAAGCTTTCTTT.

This clonotype was seen only a few times. The chain is built from TRBV10-1 and TRBJ2-5; the D call may be TRBD1 or TRBD2 (5 bases each). This CDR3 region has 13 residues. The V gene lost 2 bases and the J gene lost 5 bases, with 9 bases spanning the gap. Germline CDR1 and CDR2: WNHNN and SYGVQD (reference sequence). The DNA for the CDR3 is TGCGCCAGCAGTGAGGCCGGGACGGAGACCCAGTACTTC. Its protein product is CASSEAGTETQYF.

This clonotype appeared many times. The chain uses TRBV7-9 and TRBJ1-2, with no clear D. CDR3 length equals 13 residues. V lost 3 bases and J lost 2, with 7 bases in between. Germline CDR1 reads SEHNR; CDR2 reads FQNEAQ (reference sequence). CDR3 amino acids: CASSFLGNYGYTF. CDR3 bases: TGTGCCAGCAGCTTTCTGGGAAACTATGGCTACACCTTC. The variable domain in full, with the rest retrieved from reference TRBV7-9 and TRBJ1-2, is DTGVSQNPRHKITKRGQNVTFRCDPISEHNRLYWYRQTLGQGPEFLTYFQNEAQLEKSRLLSDRFSAERPKGSFSTLEIQRTEQGDSAMYLCASSFLGNYGYTFGSGTRLTVV.